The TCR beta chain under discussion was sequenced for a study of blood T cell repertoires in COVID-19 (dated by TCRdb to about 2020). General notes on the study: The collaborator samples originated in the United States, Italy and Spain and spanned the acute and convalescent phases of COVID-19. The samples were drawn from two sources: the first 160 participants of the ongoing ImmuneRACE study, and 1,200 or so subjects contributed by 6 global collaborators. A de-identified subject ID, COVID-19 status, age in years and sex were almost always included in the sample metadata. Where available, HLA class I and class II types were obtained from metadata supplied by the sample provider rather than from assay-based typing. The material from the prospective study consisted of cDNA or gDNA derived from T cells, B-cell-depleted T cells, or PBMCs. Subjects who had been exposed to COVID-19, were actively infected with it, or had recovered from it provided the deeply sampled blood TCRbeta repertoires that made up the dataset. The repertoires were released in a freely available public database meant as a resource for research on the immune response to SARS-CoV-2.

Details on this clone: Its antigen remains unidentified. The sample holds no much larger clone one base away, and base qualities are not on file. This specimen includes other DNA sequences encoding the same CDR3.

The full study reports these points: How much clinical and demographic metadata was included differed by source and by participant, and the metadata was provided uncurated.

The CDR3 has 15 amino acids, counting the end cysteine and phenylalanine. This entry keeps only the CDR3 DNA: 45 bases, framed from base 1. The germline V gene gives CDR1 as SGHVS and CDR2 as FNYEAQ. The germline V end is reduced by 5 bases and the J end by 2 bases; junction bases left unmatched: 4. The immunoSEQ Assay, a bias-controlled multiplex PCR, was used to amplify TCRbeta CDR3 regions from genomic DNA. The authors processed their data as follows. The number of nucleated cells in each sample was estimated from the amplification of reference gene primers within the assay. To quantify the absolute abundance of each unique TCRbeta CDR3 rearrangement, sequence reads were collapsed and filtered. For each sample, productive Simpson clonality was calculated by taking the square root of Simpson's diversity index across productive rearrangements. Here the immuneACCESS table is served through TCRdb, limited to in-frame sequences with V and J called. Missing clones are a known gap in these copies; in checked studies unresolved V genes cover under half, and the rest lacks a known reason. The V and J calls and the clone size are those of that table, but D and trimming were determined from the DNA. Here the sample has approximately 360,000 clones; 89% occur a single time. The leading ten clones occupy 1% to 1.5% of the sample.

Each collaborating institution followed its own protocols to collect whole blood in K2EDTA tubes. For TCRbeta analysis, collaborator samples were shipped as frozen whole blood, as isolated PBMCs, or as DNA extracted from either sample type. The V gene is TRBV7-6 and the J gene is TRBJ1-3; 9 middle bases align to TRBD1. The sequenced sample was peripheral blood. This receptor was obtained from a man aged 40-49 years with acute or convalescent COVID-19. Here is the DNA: TGTGCCAGCAGCCCGAGGACAGGGGCTGGAAACACCATATATTTT. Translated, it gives CASSPRTGAGNTIYF.